These T cell receptor beta chains were read from a single sample in a study of cytomegalovirus exposure and HLA in healthy donors. Assay: immunoSEQ multiplex PCR; the TCRdb copy retains only in-frame clones and omits some. The table shows over 150,000 clones, with about 79% occurring only once. Sequencing was performed on PBMCs. The receptors derive from a boy between 2 and 15 years old in good health and CMV-seronegative. Each CDR3 is given with its conserved first and last residue. D genes are given only for firm matches.

j_call: TRBJ2-5; d_call: NA; v_call: TRBV7-9; cdr3_aa: CASNGPGPQETQYF; cdr3_nt: TGTGCCAGCAACGGCCCAGGGCCCCAAGAGACCCAGTACTTC
j_call: TRBJ1-2; d_call: NA; v_call: TRBV30; cdr3_aa: CASLLIESYGYTF; cdr3_nt: TGTGCCTCACTCCTCATCGAGAGTTATGGCTACACCTTC
j_call: TRBJ1-1; d_call: TRBD1; v_call: TRBV19; cdr3_aa: CASRGNRGQAFF; cdr3_nt: TGTGCCAGTAGAGGGAACAGGGGCCAAGCTTTCTTT
j_call: TRBJ2-1; d_call: NA; v_call: TRBV7-8; cdr3_aa: CASSQFNEQFF; cdr3_nt: TGTGCCAGCAGTCAATTCAATGAGCAGTTCTTC
j_call: TRBJ1-2; d_call: TRBD1; v_call: TRBV27; cdr3_aa: CASSSHRDRGSNGYTF; cdr3_nt: TGTGCCAGCAGTTCTCACCGGGACAGGGGGTCCAATGGCTACACCTTC
j_call: TRBJ1-6; d_call: NA; v_call: TRBV5-4; cdr3_aa: CASNDRPQASLHF; cdr3_nt: TGTGCCAGCAACGACCGCCCCCAGGCCTCCCTCCACTTT
j_call: TRBJ2-7; d_call: NA; v_call: TRBV20-1; cdr3_aa: CSANKIEQYF; cdr3_nt: TGCAGTGCCAACAAGATCGAGCAGTACTTC
j_call: TRBJ2-1; d_call: TRBD2; v_call: TRBV12-5; cdr3_aa: CASGLVLGGTPGEQFF; cdr3_nt: TGTGCTAGTGGTTTGGTATTGGGGGGGACCCCCGGTGAGCAGTTCTTC
j_call: TRBJ1-5; d_call: NA; v_call: TRBV7-9; cdr3_aa: CASSLEGGQPQHF; cdr3_nt: TGTGCCAGCAGCTTAGAAGGGGGTCAGCCCCAGCATTTT
j_call: TRBJ1-1; d_call: NA; v_call: TRBV7-8; cdr3_aa: CASSPQRLNTEAFF; cdr3_nt: TGTGCCAGCAGTCCACAGAGATTGAACACTGAAGCTTTCTTT
j_call: TRBJ2-1; d_call: NA; v_call: TRBV9; cdr3_aa: CASSSTGTPVYNEQFF; cdr3_nt: TGTGCCAGCAGCAGTACCGGGACTCCCGTCTACAATGAGCAGTTCTTC
j_call: TRBJ2-5; d_call: TRBD2; v_call: TRBV13; cdr3_aa: CASSSRISGGQETQYF; cdr3_nt: TGTGCCAGCAGCTCACGAATTAGCGGGGGCCAAGAGACCCAGTACTTC